This entry lists 11 T cell receptor beta chains sequenced from one sample in a study of T cell repertoires in cytomegalovirus infection (dated by TCRdb to about 2019). Sequenced using an Illumina HiSeq 1500. TCRdb redid the processing of the public reads, applying fastp at Q25 and MiXCR, and retained in-frame beta chains. Every entry covers one CDR3 protein and lists the most common genes and DNA from its rows. The sample table shows around 55,000 distinct CDR3 sequences, and roughly 20% are seen once. More than 20% of the sample is held by the ten biggest clonotypes. What this sample's treatment or condition label stands for: in vitro stimulation with specific CMV peptide epitopes to enrich CMV-specific T cells. What these receptors recognize is not known. Sequences were derived from CD8+ T cells from cultured PBMCs, sampled from culture after CMV antigen stimulation. The receptors stem from a human donor in good health (CMV status not recorded). Some clones in this sample may be carry-over from other donors' samples.

The rearrangement links TRBV11-3 to TRBJ2-2; D is undetermined. This CDR3 has 14 amino acids. CDR1 is SGHNT and CDR2 is YENEEA in the germline V gene. The V gene lost 3 bases and the J gene lost 5 bases, with 10 bases spanning the gap. The CDR3 coding sequence is TGTGCCAGCAGCTTTCGCGGAAAGACCGGGGAGCTGTTTTTT. Its protein product is CASSFRGKTGELFF.

This clonotype has just a few counts. V is TRBV7-6 and J is TRBJ2-1; possible D gene TRBD1, 6 bases. The ends were cut back, 5 bases at V and 8 bases at J, with 22 bases in the middle. The CDR3 runs to 16 residues. The germline V gene encodes CDR1 SGHVS and CDR2 FNYEAQ. The CDR3 coding sequence is TGTGCCAGCAGCCCCCCTGGGGCAGGGGTAGGGTATGAGCAGTTCTTC. This encodes CASSPPGAGVGYEQFF. Drawing the rest from reference TRBV7-6 and TRBJ2-1, the complete variable domain is GAGVSQSPRYKVTKRGQDVALRCDPISGHVSLYWYRQALGQGPEFLTYFNYEAQQDKSGLPNDRFSAERPEGSISTLTIQRTEQRDSAMYRCASSPPGAGVGYEQFFGPGTRLTVL.

V usage is TRBV7-2 and J usage is TRBJ2-1; D not resolved. The germline V and J ends were trimmed by 3 bases and 16 bases, with 13 bases remaining between them. This CDR3 is built from 11 residues. Germline V CDR1 and CDR2: SGHTA, FQGNSA. CDR3 coding DNA: TGTGCCAGCAGCTTGGAACCCCAGGTTTTCTTC. Its protein is CASSLEPQVFF.

V is TRBV19 and J is TRBJ2-1; possible D gene TRBD2, 5 bases. From germline, CDR1 is LNHDA and CDR2 SQIVND (reference sequence). V lost 3 bases to trimming and J lost 7 bases, with 10 bases between them. This CDR3 is 13 amino acids long. The CDR3 DNA reads TGTGCCAGTAGTATTACTAGTGCTAATGAGCAGTTCTTC. Its protein is CASSITSANEQFF.

This chain uses TRBV7-9 with TRBJ2-1; D perhaps matches TRBD2 (6 bases). The CDR3 loop spans 17 amino acids. Germline V CDR1 and CDR2: SEHNR, FQNEAQ (reference sequence). Trimming removed 4 bases at V and 5 bases at J, with 21 bases between. The CDR3 protein is CASSSTREAGFDNEQFF. The CDR3 region has the DNA TGTGCCAGCAGCTCAACCAGGGAGGCGGGCTTCGACAATGAGCAGTTCTTC.

The chain carries TRBV20-1 and TRBJ2-7; the D gene is possibly TRBD1 (6 bases). V was pared by 1 base and J by 3 bases, with 16 bases between. Germline values: CDR1 DFQATT, CDR2 SNEGSKA (reference sequence). The CDR3 has 15 residues. Here the CDR3 reads CSARAALDRYYEQYF. The CDR3 DNA reads as TGCAGTGCTAGAGCCGCTTTGGACAGATACTACGAGCAGTACTTC.

This clonotype was counted between two and nine times. V usage is TRBV7-9 and J usage is TRBJ2-7; maybe TRBD1 (6 bases). The germline CDR1 and CDR2 sequences are SEHNR and FQNEAQ (reference sequence). V gave up 10 bases and J gave up 2 bases, with 12 bases separating them. The CDR3 covers 12 residues. The CDR3 reads CATNRDAYEQYF. CDR3 DNA sequence: TGTGCCACCAACAGGGACGCCTACGAGCAGTACTTC.

Judged by abundance, this clonotype is medium-sized (0.01 to 0.1%). The rearrangement uses TRBV28 and TRBJ2-1; 8 bases line up with TRBD2. Germline V gene data show CDR1 as MDHEN and CDR2 as SYDVKM. The CDR3 contains 16 residues. J lost 3 bases, V lost 2 bases, and 6 bases had no gene match. The CDR3 coding sequence is TGTGCCAGCAGTTTAAGTCTTAGCGGGATCTACAATGAGCAGTTCTTC. It is translated as CASSLSLSGIYNEQFF. The full variable domain, in which reference TRBV28 and TRBJ2-1 provide the parts outside the CDR3, is DVKVTQSSRYLVKRTGEKVFLECVQDMDHENMFWYRQDPGLGLRLIYFSYDVKMKEKGDIPEGYSVSREKKERFSLILESASTNQTSMYLCASSLSLSGIYNEQFFGPGTRLTVL.

The CDR3 region is CSVVRNTEAFF. CDR3 DNA: TGCAGCGTTGTCAGGAACACTGAAGCTTTCTTT. The chain recombines TRBV29-1 with TRBJ1-1; no definite D call. The germline V gene encodes CDR1 SQVTM and CDR2 ANQGSEA. V was pared by 4 bases and J by 1 base, with 4 bases between. This CDR3 is built from 11 residues.

The chain combines TRBV7-6 with TRBJ1-1, with D maybe TRBD1 (6 bases). This CDR3 spans 18 amino acids. Trimming took 1 base from V and 1 from J, leaving 19 bases between them. Per the germline V gene, CDR1 is SGHVS and CDR2 is FNYEAQ. The chain's CDR3 is CASSLVPPGGGTNTEAFF. CDR3 bases: TGTGCCAGCAGCTTAGTTCCTCCCGGGGGCGGCACGAACACTGAAGCTTTCTTT.

This clonotype occurred a few times. CDR3 sequence reads: CASSPWTGLTDTQYF. DNA of the CDR3: TGTGCCAGCAGCCCGTGGACTGGCCTGACAGATACGCAGTATTTT. This sequence joins TRBV7-2 and TRBJ2-3, with D maybe TRBD2 (5 bases). CDR3 length: 15 residues. Germline values: CDR1 SGHTA, CDR2 FQGNSA. The V end was cut by 5 bases, the J end by 3 bases, with 15 bases between.